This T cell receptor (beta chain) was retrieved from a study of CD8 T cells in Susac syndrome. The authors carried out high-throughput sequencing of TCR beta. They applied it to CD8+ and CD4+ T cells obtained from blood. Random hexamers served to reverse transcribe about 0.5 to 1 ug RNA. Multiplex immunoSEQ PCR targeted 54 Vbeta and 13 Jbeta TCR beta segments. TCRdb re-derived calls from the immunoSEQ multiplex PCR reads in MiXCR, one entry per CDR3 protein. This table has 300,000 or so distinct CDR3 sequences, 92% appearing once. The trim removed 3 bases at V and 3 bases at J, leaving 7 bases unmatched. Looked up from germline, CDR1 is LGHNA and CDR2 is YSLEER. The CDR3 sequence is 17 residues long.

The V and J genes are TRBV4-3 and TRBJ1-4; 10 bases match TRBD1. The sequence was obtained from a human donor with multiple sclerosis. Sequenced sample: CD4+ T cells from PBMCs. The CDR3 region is CASSQRQGAVANEKLFF. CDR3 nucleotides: TGCGCCAGCAGCCAGAGACAGGGGGCAGTAGCTAATGAAAAACTGTTTTTT.